A selection of T cell receptor beta chains follows, all from one sample in a study of blood T cell repertoires in COVID-19. The repertoire was sequenced with immunoSEQ multiplex PCR; TCRdb's copy has only in-frame clones and lacks some. This table has about 500,000 clones, roughly nine tenths appearing once. The specimen sequenced was peripheral blood. The receptors stem from a man aged 18 to 29 with COVID-19, enrolled during active disease. Both conserved end residues are part of each CDR3. D genes are given only for firm matches. Clone size is stated in some rows and not others, as once, few, many or a class when expanded.

J gene,V gene,D gene,clone size,CDR3 protein,CDR3 DNA
TRBJ1-2,TRBV6-1,.,.,CASSEIGAGGYGYTF,TGTGCCAGCAGTGAAATCGGGGCGGGGGGCTATGGCTACACCTTC
TRBJ2-7,TRBV19,TRBD1,few,CASSIVQGALEQYF,TGTGCCAGTAGTATCGTACAGGGGGCGCTTGAGCAGTACTTC
TRBJ2-7,TRBV5-4,TRBD2,.,CASSQTSGRGEQYF,TGTGCCAGCAGCCAGACTAGCGGGAGAGGAGAGCAGTACTTC
TRBJ2-6,TRBV19,TRBD2,.,CASSIASGAYSGANVLTF,TGTGCCAGTAGTATAGCTAGCGGGGCATACTCTGGGGCCAACGTCCTGACTTTC
TRBJ1-6,TRBV7-9,.,.,CASSLSAVNNSPLHF,TGTGCCAGCAGCTTAAGCGCAGTTAATAATTCACCCCTCCACTTT
TRBJ1-1,TRBV7-9,TRBD1,.,CASSRGQGARGTEAFF,TGTGCCAGCAGCCGAGGACAGGGGGCGCGGGGAACTGAAGCTTTCTTT
TRBJ2-3,TRBV2,.,.,CASTSHRGGPIRTDTQYF,TGTGCCAGCACCTCTCACAGGGGGGGGCCTATTAGAACAGATACGCAGTATTTT
TRBJ1-1,TRBV7-3,.,.,CASSFQGNTEAFF,TGTGCCAGCAGCTTTCAGGGGAACACTGAAGCTTTCTTT
TRBJ1-1,TRBV5-1,TRBD1,.,CASSLLQGASLTTEAFF,TGCGCCAGCAGCTTATTACAGGGGGCAAGTTTGACCACTGAAGCTTTCTTT
TRBJ1-5,TRBV19,.,.,CASSIGGNSNQPQHF,TGTGCCAGTAGTATCGGGGGAAATAGCAATCAGCCCCAGCATTTT
TRBJ2-5,TRBV6-6,TRBD2,many,CASSRLAGEGGETQYF,TGTGCCAGCAGTCGACTAGCGGGGGAGGGTGGAGAGACCCAGTACTTC
TRBJ1-2,TRBV7-9,.,.,CASSLGGTSGYTF,TGTGCCAGCAGCTTAGGTGGGACAAGTGGCTACACCTTC
TRBJ2-5,TRBV11-3,.,.,CASSLDQKAAAQETQYF,TGTGCCAGCAGCTTAGATCAAAAAGCGGCCGCTCAAGAGACCCAGTACTTC
TRBJ2-7,TRBV24-1,.,.,CATSDLKPPLYEQYF,TGTGCCACCAGTGATTTGAAACCTCCACTCTACGAGCAGTACTTC
TRBJ2-7,TRBV4-2,.,.,CASSQEWDSIYGQYF,TGTGCCAGCAGCCAAGAGTGGGACTCCATCTACGGGCAGTACTTC
TRBJ2-1,TRBV3-1/TRBV3-2,.,.,CASSQVGGSNEQFF,TGTGCCAGCAGCCAAGTAGGAGGGAGCAATGAGCAGTTCTTC
TRBJ2-1,TRBV6-5,.,.,CASSYTGSHYNEQFF,TGTGCCAGCAGTTACACAGGGTCCCACTACAATGAGCAGTTCTTC
TRBJ2-3,TRBV19,TRBD1,.,CASNTGGADTQYF,TGTGCCAGTAATACAGGGGGAGCAGATACGCAGTATTTT
TRBJ2-3,TRBV4-1,.,.,CASSQEQPNTDTQYF,TGCGCCAGCAGCCAAGAACAGCCAAACACAGATACGCAGTATTTT
TRBJ1-1,TRBV18,.,few,CASSPGRQEAFF,TGTGCCAGCTCACCAGGGAGGCAGGAAGCTTTCTTT
TRBJ2-6,TRBV12-5,.,.,CASGLVPTDTRRTGANVLTF,TGTGCTAGTGGTTTGGTACCGACGGACACCCGGCGGACTGGGGCCAACGTCCTGACTTTC
TRBJ1-5,TRBV5-1,.,.,CASSPGGVDQPQHF,TGCGCCAGCAGCCCCGGGGGAGTCGATCAGCCCCAGCATTTT
TRBJ1-1,TRBV27,TRBD1,.,CASSLRTGGNTEAFF,TGTGCCAGCAGTTTGAGGACAGGGGGGAACACTGAAGCTTTCTTT
TRBJ2-1,TRBV20-1,.,.,CSASDARTLDNEQFF,TGCAGTGCTAGTGATGCGCGGACTCTAGACAATGAGCAGTTCTTC
TRBJ1-2,TRBV6-1,.,.,CASSDLARGYDGYTF,TGTGCCAGCAGTGATCTTGCCAGGGGTTATGATGGCTACACCTTC
TRBJ2-1,TRBV24-1,TRBD1,.,CATSEIGTGGPHEQFF,TGTGCCACCAGTGAAATCGGGACAGGGGGCCCCCATGAGCAGTTCTTC
TRBJ2-1,TRBV24-1,TRBD2,.,CATSDPGLAYKVQFF,TGTGCCACCAGTGATCCAGGACTAGCCTATAAAGTGCAGTTCTTC
TRBJ1-6,TRBV9,TRBD1,.,CASSPLSRQGRSPLHF,TGTGCCAGCAGCCCCCTTTCTCGACAGGGACGTTCACCCCTCCACTTT
TRBJ1-1,TRBV16,.,.,CASSQLRNTEAFF,TGTGCCAGCAGCCAATTGAGGAACACTGAAGCTTTCTTT
TRBJ1-1,TRBV5-1,.,few,CASIPGDRGTESTEAFF,TGCGCCAGCATCCCGGGGGACCGGGGCACGGAGAGCACTGAAGCTTTCTTT
TRBJ2-1,TRBV7-2,TRBD2,.,CASSSAGGGFF,TGTGCCAGCAGCTCCGCTGGGGGGGGGTTCTTC
TRBJ2-7,TRBV11-2,.,.,CASSLGSSYEQYF,TGTGCCAGCAGCTTAGGGTCCAGCTACGAGCAGTACTTC
TRBJ2-1,TRBV6-4,TRBD1,.,CASSDRRQGYNEQFF,TGTGCCAGCAGTGACCGTAGACAGGGCTACAATGAGCAGTTCTTC
TRBJ1-3,TRBV5-6,TRBD1,.,CASSFKTGGFGNTIYF,TGTGCCAGCAGCTTTAAGACAGGGGGCTTTGGAAACACCATATATTTT
TRBJ2-1,TRBV3-1/TRBV3-2,.,.,CASSQDSQGPEQFF,TGTGCCAGCAGCCAAGATTCTCAGGGGCCTGAGCAGTTCTTC